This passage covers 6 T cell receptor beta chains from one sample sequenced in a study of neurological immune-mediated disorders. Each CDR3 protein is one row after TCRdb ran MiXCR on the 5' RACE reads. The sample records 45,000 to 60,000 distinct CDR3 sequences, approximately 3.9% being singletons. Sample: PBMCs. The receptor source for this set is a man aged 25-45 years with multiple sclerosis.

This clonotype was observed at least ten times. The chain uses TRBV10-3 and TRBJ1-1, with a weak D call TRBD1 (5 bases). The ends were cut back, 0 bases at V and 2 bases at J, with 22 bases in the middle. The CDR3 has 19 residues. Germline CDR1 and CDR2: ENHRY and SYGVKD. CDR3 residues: CAISESVGDDLSGNTEAFF. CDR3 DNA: TGTGCCATCAGTGAGTCGGTCGGGGACGACCTATCAGGTAACACTGAAGCTTTCTTT.

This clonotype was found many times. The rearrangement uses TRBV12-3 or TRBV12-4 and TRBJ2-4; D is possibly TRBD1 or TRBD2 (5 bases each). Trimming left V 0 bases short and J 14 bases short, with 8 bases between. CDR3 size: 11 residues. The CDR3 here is CASSLAEDKYF. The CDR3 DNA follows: TGTGCCAGCAGTTTAGCGGAGGACAAGTACTTC.

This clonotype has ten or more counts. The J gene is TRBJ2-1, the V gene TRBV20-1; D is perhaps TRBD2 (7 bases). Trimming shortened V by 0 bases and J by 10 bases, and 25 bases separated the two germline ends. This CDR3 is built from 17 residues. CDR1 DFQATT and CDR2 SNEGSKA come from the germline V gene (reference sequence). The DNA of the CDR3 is TGCAGTGCTAGAGATCTAGGCGGGGGCCCCCCAATTGGCGAGCAGTTCTTC. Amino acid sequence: CSARDLGGGPPIGEQFF.

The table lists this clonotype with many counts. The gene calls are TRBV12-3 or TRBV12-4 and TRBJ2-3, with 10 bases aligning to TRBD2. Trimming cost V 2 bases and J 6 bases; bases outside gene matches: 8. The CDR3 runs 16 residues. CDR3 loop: CASSLRAGGPVDTQYF. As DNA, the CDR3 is TGTGCCAGCAGTTTACGAGCGGGGGGGCCAGTGGATACGCAGTATTTT.

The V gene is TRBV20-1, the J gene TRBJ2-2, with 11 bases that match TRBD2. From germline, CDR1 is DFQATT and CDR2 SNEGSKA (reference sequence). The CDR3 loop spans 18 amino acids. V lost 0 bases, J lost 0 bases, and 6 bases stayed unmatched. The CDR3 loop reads CSARDRNSGRANTGELFF. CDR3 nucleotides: TGCAGTGCTAGAGATCGGAATAGCGGGAGGGCGAACACCGGGGAGCTGTTTTTT.

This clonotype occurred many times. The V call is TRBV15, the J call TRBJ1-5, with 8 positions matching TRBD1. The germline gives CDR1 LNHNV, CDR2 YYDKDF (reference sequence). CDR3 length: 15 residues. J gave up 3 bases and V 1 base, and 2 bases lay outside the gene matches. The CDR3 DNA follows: TGTGCCACCAGCAGAGGGACAGGGAACAATCAGCCCCAGCATTTT. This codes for CATSRGTGNNQPQHF.